A selection of T cell receptor beta chains follows, all from one sample in a study of cytomegalovirus exposure and HLA in healthy donors. Clones were read by immunoSEQ multiplex PCR, and TCRdb kept only the in-frame ones, dropping some. This table holds about 200,000 clones, about 88% found once. What was sequenced was PBMCs. The source is a woman in her twenties or thirties in good health and CMV-seronegative. CDR3s include the opening cysteine and the closing phenylalanine or tryptophan. A D gene is named only where the DNA matches it firmly. Expanded clones get a size class; other rows say once, few or many, or leave the size out.

D: TRBD1; V: TRBV2; size: few; J: TRBJ1-1; CDR3: CASSPDRETEAFF; DNA: TGTGCCAGCAGCCCGGACAGGGAGACTGAAGCTTTCTTT
D: -; V: TRBV4-1; size: -; J: TRBJ2-3; CDR3: CASSHPSGQGWTDTQYF; DNA: TGCGCCAGTAGCCATCCCTCGGGGCAGGGGTGGACAGATACGCAGTATTTT
D: TRBD1; V: TRBV2; size: -; J: TRBJ2-7; CDR3: CASSEDRGLGEQYF; DNA: TGTGCCAGCAGTGAAGACAGGGGGCTGGGGGAGCAGTACTTC
D: TRBD1; V: TRBV28; size: -; J: TRBJ2-7; CDR3: CASRAPTGVTYEQYF; DNA: TGTGCCAGCAGGGCCCCGACAGGGGTGACCTACGAGCAGTACTTC
D: TRBD2; V: TRBV28; size: -; J: TRBJ2-7; CDR3: CASSPSGREQYF; DNA: TGTGCCAGCAGTCCAAGCGGGAGGGAGCAGTACTTC
D: TRBD2; V: TRBV6-1; size: -; J: TRBJ2-7; CDR3: CASSKGSGETYEQYF; DNA: TGTGCCAGCAGCAAAGGAAGCGGGGAGACCTACGAGCAGTACTTC
D: -; V: TRBV7-3; size: once; J: TRBJ2-2; CDR3: CASSFLAGTGAGELFF; DNA: TGTGCCAGCAGCTTCTTGGCAGGGACTGGAGCCGGGGAGCTGTTTTTT
D: -; V: TRBV4-1; size: -; J: TRBJ1-5; CDR3: CASSQGRASNQPQHF; DNA: TGCGCCAGCAGCCAGGGCAGGGCTAGCAATCAGCCCCAGCATTTT
D: TRBD2; V: TRBV2; size: -; J: TRBJ2-3; CDR3: CASSEKGLAGGPTDTQYF; DNA: TGTGCCAGCAGTGAAAAGGGGCTAGCGGGGGGGCCGACAGATACGCAGTATTTT
D: -; V: TRBV7-7; size: -; J: TRBJ2-5; CDR3: CASSTGQQETQYF; DNA: TGTGCTAGCAGCACCGGACAGCAAGAGACCCAGTACTTC
D: TRBD1; V: TRBV4-1; size: few; J: TRBJ1-4; CDR3: CASSQDPRVTGARLEKLFF; DNA: TGCGCCAGCAGCCAAGATCCTCGGGTCACAGGGGCCCGACTAGAAAAACTGTTTTTT
D: -; V: TRBV18; size: -; J: TRBJ1-5; CDR3: CASSRDLAQGGQPQHF; DNA: TGTGCCAGCTCAAGAGATTTGGCGCAGGGCGGTCAGCCCCAGCATTTT
D: TRBD2; V: TRBV18; size: -; J: TRBJ2-7; CDR3: CASSVTGGLAGEQYF; DNA: TGTGCCAGCTCCGTCACCGGGGGACTAGCGGGGGAGCAGTACTTC
D: TRBD2; V: TRBV28; size: -; J: TRBJ2-7; CDR3: CASSPPGLAWEQYF; DNA: TGTGCCAGCAGCCCCCCGGGACTAGCGTGGGAGCAGTACTTC
D: TRBD2; V: TRBV7-6; size: once; J: TRBJ2-7; CDR3: CASSLGLAAYEQYF; DNA: TGTGCCAGCAGCTTAGGGCTAGCGGCCTACGAGCAGTACTTC
D: TRBD1; V: TRBV19; size: -; J: TRBJ2-7; CDR3: CASGDPGQYVEQYF; DNA: TGTGCCAGTGGAGACCCGGGACAGTACGTGGAGCAGTACTTC
D: -; V: TRBV13; size: -; J: TRBJ1-2; CDR3: CASSLSGLRTF; DNA: TGTGCCAGCAGCTTATCGGGTCTGAGGACCTTC
D: -; V: TRBV7-8; size: -; J: TRBJ2-1; CDR3: CASSFVSHGNNEQFF; DNA: TGTGCCAGCAGCTTTGTTAGCCACGGGAACAATGAGCAGTTCTTC
D: TRBD2; V: TRBV4-1; size: -; J: TRBJ2-1; CDR3: CASSLYAGGGDEQFF; DNA: TGCGCCAGCAGCCTATACGCGGGAGGGGGCGATGAGCAGTTCTTC
D: TRBD1; V: TRBV6-1; size: -; J: TRBJ2-3; CDR3: CASSTTGGWTDTQYF; DNA: TGTGCCAGCAGTACGACAGGGGGCTGGACAGATACGCAGTATTTT